These T cell receptor beta chains were read from a single sample in a study of Graves' ophthalmopathy and Graves' hyperthyroidism. TCRdb reprocessed the multiplex PCR reads via MiXCR and lists one record per CDR3 protein. The table shows roughly 160,000 distinct CDR3 sequences, with approximately 40% occurring only once. Source material: peripheral blood. Source of these receptors: a man aged 25 to 40 with Graves' ophthalmopathy. CDR3s include the opening cysteine and the closing phenylalanine or tryptophan. D genes are given only for firm matches. Expanded clones are given a class, and other clones once, few, many or no size at all.

j_call | d_call | v_call | cdr3_length | clone_size | cdr3_aa | cdr3_nt
TRBJ1-2 | NA | TRBV5-1 | 14 | NA | CASSPSAGSGGYTF | TGCGCCAGCAGCCCCTCCGCGGGATCAGGGGGCTACACCTTC
TRBJ2-7 | TRBD1 | TRBV12-3/TRBV12-4 | 14 | many | CASKNRDRGNEQYF | TGTGCCAGCAAGAACCGGGACAGGGGGAACGAGCAGTACTTC
TRBJ1-1 | NA | TRBV19 | 14 | NA | CASSIDWGLAEAFF | TGTGCCAGTAGTATAGATTGGGGGCTAGCTGAAGCTTTCTTT
TRBJ1-2 | TRBD1 | TRBV30 | 13 | many | CAWSTTGGYGYTF | TGTGCCTGGAGTACCACAGGGGGCTATGGCTACACCTTC
TRBJ1-1 | NA | TRBV19 | 15 | NA | CASSIDNGRNTEAFF | TGTGCCAGTAGTATAGATAACGGAAGGAACACTGAAGCTTTCTTT
TRBJ1-1 | TRBD1 | TRBV27 | 14 | NA | CASRWTGGFTEAFF | TGTGCCAGCAGATGGACAGGGGGCTTCACTGAAGCTTTCTTT
TRBJ2-7 | NA | TRBV15 | 17 | NA | CATSRGAKGGFPYEQYF | TGTGCCACCAGCAGAGGTGCCAAGGGGGGTTTCCCGTACGAGCAGTACTTC
TRBJ2-7 | TRBD2 | TRBV28 | 14 | NA | CASSRRGIDYEQYF | TGTGCCAGCAGCCGGCGGGGGATTGACTACGAGCAGTACTTC
TRBJ2-7 | TRBD1 | TRBV5-6 | 15 | many | CASSLAGQGSYEQYF | TGTGCCAGCAGCTTGGCGGGACAGGGCTCCTACGAGCAGTACTTC
TRBJ1-2 | NA | TRBV28 | 15 | once | CASSLSVAGAYGYTF | TGTGCCAGCAGCCTATCTGTTGCAGGGGCCTATGGCTACACCTTC
TRBJ2-7 | NA | TRBV6-2/TRBV6-3 | 13 | NA | CASSYAGSYEQYF | TGTGCCAGCAGTTACGCAGGCTCCTACGAGCAGTACTTC
TRBJ1-1 | NA | TRBV15 | 14 | NA | CATSRDERAEEAFF | TGTGCCACCAGCAGAGATGAACGGGCAGAGGAAGCTTTCTTT
TRBJ2-4 | TRBD2 | TRBV20-1 | 17 | many | CSARVKAGGPGRDIQYF | TGCAGTGCTAGAGTGAAGGCGGGAGGGCCGGGGAGGGACATTCAGTACTTC
TRBJ1-5 | NA | TRBV7-9 | 15 | many | CASSLDGRPDQPQHF | TGTGCCAGCAGCTTAGACGGCAGGCCTGATCAGCCCCAGCATTTT
TRBJ1-2 | NA | TRBV6-1 | 13 | few | CASSMDWNYGYTF | TGTGCCAGCAGTATGGACTGGAACTATGGCTACACCTTC
TRBJ1-1 | NA | TRBV5-1 | 16 | many | CASSVQQGRGNTEAFF | TGCGCCAGCAGCGTCCAACAGGGTCGCGGGAACACTGAAGCTTTCTTT
TRBJ2-7 | TRBD2 | TRBV28 | 11 | many | CASSRTSGRYF | TGTGCCAGCAGCCGCACTAGCGGCAGGTACTTC
TRBJ2-2 | TRBD1 | TRBV6-2/TRBV6-3 | 18 | few | CASSYHFRDRANTGELFF | TGTGCCAGCAGTTACCATTTCCGGGACAGGGCCAACACCGGGGAGCTGTTTTTT
TRBJ1-1 | NA | TRBV27 | 16 | NA | CASSLASGGTNTEAFF | TGTGCCAGCAGTTTGGCCTCGGGGGGGACGAACACTGAAGCTTTCTTT
TRBJ2-5 | NA | TRBV7-2 | 13 | many | CASSPRRGETQYF | TGTGCCAGCAGCCCGCGGCGAGGGGAGACCCAGTACTTC
TRBJ2-7 | TRBD1 | TRBV19 | 14 | many | CASRGGQPAYEQYF | TGTGCCAGTAGAGGGGGACAGCCGGCCTACGAGCAGTACTTC
TRBJ1-5 | NA | TRBV29-1 | 15 | NA | CSVSTDAYSNQPQHF | TGCAGCGTTAGTACAGATGCATATAGCAATCAGCCCCAGCATTTT